These 16 T cell receptor beta chains came from one sample sequenced in a study of shared clonotypes between healthy human individuals (dated by TCRdb to the early 2020s). Library preparation employed the immunoSEQ multiplex PCR assay. TCRdb's version of the immuneACCESS table is confined to in-frame rearrangements and falls short of the full clone set. An unresolved V gene accounts for under half of the shortfall where checked; the remainder is of unknown origin. Here the sample has 780,000 or so clones; roughly two thirds occur a single time. Of the sample, more than 1.5% falls within the top ten clones. The sequencing input was memory CD4+ T cells sorted from blood. Reading the label with the study, this specimen's cell subset or site is: CD45RA-negative fraction. These receptors came from a woman in her 30s in good health.

The rearrangement uses TRBV25-1 and TRBJ2-3; 10 bases are a match to TRBD2. The J segment lost 6 bases and the V segment lost 1 base, leaving 13 bases of the junction unmatched. Germline V gene lookup returns CDR1 MGHDK and CDR2 SYGVNS. The CDR3 loop spans 18 amino acids. CDR3 coding DNA: TGTGCCAGCAGTGAATTTCGTAGGGCTAGCGGGAGCGATGATACGCAGTATTTT. Protein product: CASSEFRRASGSDDTQYF.

The gene calls are TRBV5-1 and TRBJ2-5, with D possibly TRBD2 on 5 matching bases. Germline-derived CDR1 and CDR2 are SGHRS and YFSETQ. Trimming took off 4 bases at V and 7 bases at J, with 20 bases between the two ends. The CDR3 loop spans 15 amino acids. The DNA of the CDR3 is TGCGCCAGCAGCGAAGGTCAGTCCGTTGCGGGGACCCAGTACTTC. Translation: CASSEGQSVAGTQYF.

This clone was seen only a few times. The rearrangement links TRBV9 to TRBJ2-5, with 11 bases lining up with TRBD2. The CDR3 extends over 16 amino acids. With 3 bases clipped from V and 1 base from J, the junction kept 5 bases outside the gene matches. Germline assignment: CDR1 SGDLS and CDR2 YYNGEE. The DNA of the CDR3 is TGTGCCAGCAGCGACGGGACTAGCGGAATCCAAGAGACCCAGTACTTC. Amino acid sequence: CASSDGTSGIQETQYF. The full variable domain, completed using reference TRBV9 and TRBJ2-5, is DSGVTQTPKHLITATGQRVTLRCSPRSGDLSVYWYQQSLDQGLQFLIQYYNGEERAKGNILERFSAQQFPDLHSELNLSSLELGDSALYFCASSDGTSGIQETQYFGPGTRLLVL.

This clone was found a few times. The CDR3 sequence is CASSSLRTGYATNEKLFF. For the CDR3, the DNA is TGTGCCAGCAGTTCCTTGAGGACAGGGTATGCAACTAATGAAAAACTGTTTTTT. J is TRBJ1-4 and V is TRBV28, with 8 bases lining up with TRBD1. The length of the CDR3 is 18 residues. V trimming: 4 bases; J trimming: 0 bases; junction bases outside the gene matches: 10. Germline loops: CDR1 MDHEN, CDR2 SYDVKM.

This clone has just one count. The V gene is TRBV5-1, the J gene TRBJ1-4, with 8 bases that match TRBD1. Germline values: CDR1 SGHRS, CDR2 YFSETQ. The V segment lost 6 bases and the J segment 8 bases; nucleotides outside the gene matches: 9. The CDR3 is 14 amino acids. The CDR3 here is CASTKGQGPEKLFF. The DNA of the CDR3 is TGCGCCAGCACCAAAGGACAGGGACCCGAAAAACTGTTTTTT. Based on the CDR3 plus reference TRBV5-1 and TRBJ1-4, the full variable domain is KAGVTQTPRYLIKTRGQQVTLSCSPISGHRSVSWYQQTPGQGLQFLFEYFSETQRNKGNFPGRFSGRQFSNSRSEMNVSTLELGDSALYLCASTKGQGPEKLFFGSGTQLSVL.

The V gene is TRBV7-9, the J gene TRBJ1-1, with a possible D match to TRBD1 (6 bases). The ends were cut back, 0 bases at V and 11 bases at J, with 16 bases in the middle. Germline CDR1 is SEHNR and CDR2 is FQNEAQ (reference sequence). CDR3 length: 14 amino acids. The CDR3 DNA reads TGTGCCAGCAGCTTAGCGGGGGGGCGAAGTAGGGCTTTCTTT. It encodes CASSLAGGRSRAFF.

The gene calls are TRBV28 and TRBJ1-2; TRBD1 agrees at 7 bases. Germline V CDR1 and CDR2: MDHEN, SYDVKM. The CDR3 extends over 13 amino acids. J lost 2 bases, V lost 7 bases, and 4 bases had no gene match. This CDR3 reads CASTPGGNYGYTF. In nucleotides, the CDR3 is TGTGCCAGCACCCCAGGGGGAAACTATGGCTACACCTTC.

This clone was recorded once. The genes are TRBV4-2 and TRBJ2-7; 9 positions match TRBD2. V was pared by 0 bases and J by 4 bases, with 4 bases of the junction left unmatched. Germline loops: CDR1 LGHNA, CDR2 YNFKEQ. The CDR3 spans 15 residues. CDR3 in DNA: TGTGCCAGCAGCCAAGATAATAGCGGGGGATACGAGCAGTACTTC. Amino acids: CASSQDNSGGYEQYF.

The chain recombines TRBV2 with TRBJ1-1; D gene unclear. This CDR3 region has 14 residues. CDR1 and CDR2 from the germline V gene are SNHLY and FYNNEI. V dropped 2 bases and J dropped 5 bases, with 12 bases sitting between them. DNA for the CDR3: TGTGCCAGCAGTGAACTGGGTCGAGAGACTGAAGCTTTCTTT. Its translation is CASSELGRETEAFF.

The chain recombines TRBV19 with TRBJ1-5; D is perhaps TRBD1 (6 bases). The CDR3 runs 16 residues. Trimming stripped 1 base from V and 5 bases from J, with 15 bases between. Germline V gene lookup returns CDR1 LNHDA and CDR2 SQIVND (reference sequence). CDR3 in DNA: TGTGCCAGTAGTATAGTGCAGGGGAGGTTGGATCAGCCCCAGCATTTT. This sequence encodes CASSIVQGRLDQPQHF.

The chain has TRBV5-1 and TRBJ2-1; 8 bases map to TRBD1. The ends lost 3 bases at V and 11 bases at J; junction bases unmatched: 10. The CDR3 runs to 14 residues. The germline CDR1 and CDR2 sequences are SGHRS and YFSETQ. The CDR3 loop is CASSSGGTGRKQFF. The CDR3 nucleotides are TGCGCCAGCAGCTCAGGGGGCACGGGCCGTAAGCAGTTCTTC. The whole variable domain, remainder taken from reference TRBV5-1 and TRBJ2-1, is KAGVTQTPRYLIKTRGQQVTLSCSPISGHRSVSWYQQTPGQGLQFLFEYFSETQRNKGNFPGRFSGRQFSNSRSEMNVSTLELGDSALYLCASSSGGTGRKQFFGPGTRLTVL.

The chain is built from TRBV6-5 and TRBJ1-3; a possible D gene is TRBD1 (6 bases). This CDR3 is 15 amino acids long. Trimming removed 5 bases from V and 0 bases from J, with 11 bases in between. Germline V gives CDR1 MNHEY, CDR2 SVGAGI. The CDR3 DNA sequence: TGTGCCAGCAGTGCTACAGGGAGCTCTGGAAACACCATATATTTT. Its protein product is CASSATGSSGNTIYF.

V usage is TRBV19 and J usage is TRBJ1-1; D gene uncertain. CDR1 and CDR2 from the germline V gene are LNHDA and SQIVND (reference sequence). Trimming removed 0 bases at V and 3 bases at J, with 11 bases between. The CDR3 runs 15 residues. CDR3 sequence (DNA): TGTGCCAGTAGTATAGATCGCTGGGCTGACACTGAAGCTTTCTTT. This codes for CASSIDRWADTEAFF.

This clone was seen more than once but under ten times. The chain carries TRBV5-4 and TRBJ2-4, with D possibly TRBD1 on 6 matching bases. Deletions cut 4 bases from V and 0 bases from J, with 11 bases between. Germline assignment: CDR1 SGHNT and CDR2 YYREEE (reference sequence). This CDR3 contains 15 residues. This CDR3 is CASSDYRVAKNIQYF. CDR3 DNA sequence: TGTGCCAGCAGCGACTACAGGGTAGCCAAAAACATTCAGTACTTC.

This clone was counted many times. V is TRBV4-1 and J is TRBJ2-7; 9 bases fit TRBD1. Germline trimming cut 4 bases from V and 0 bases from J; bases unmatched to any gene: 4. Germline loops: CDR1 MGHRA, CDR2 YSYEKL. The CDR3 covers 15 residues. The CDR3 DNA reads as TGCGCCAGCAGCCCTGGACAGGGGAGCTCCTACGAGCAGTACTTC. Amino acid sequence: CASSPGQGSSYEQYF.

V and J are TRBV6-4 and TRBJ2-3, with D perhaps matching TRBD1 (6 bases). This CDR3 is built from 16 residues. Germline V gives CDR1 MRHNA, CDR2 SNTAGT. V shed 4 bases and J shed 1 base, with 15 bases lying between them. Written as DNA, the CDR3 is TGTGCCAGCAGTGCCACGACAGGCGGTGGCACAGATACGCAGTATTTT. Translating it yields CASSATTGGGTDTQYF.